The text below deals with one T cell receptor beta chain. The sample originates from a study of blood T cell repertoires in COVID-19. For the study at large: The samples span acute and convalescent COVID-19 from the United States, Italy and Spain.

TCRdb's table, derived via immunoSEQ multiplex PCR, lists solely in-frame clones and lacks some. Here the sample spans approximately 230,000 clones, approximately 84% being singletons. With V trimmed by 1 base and J by 2 bases, 1 base remained unmatched. Germline CDR1 and CDR2: SNHLY and FYNNEI. This CDR3 has 16 residues. The participants were between about 18 and 90 years old and came from fewer than 25 US areas. Researchers sorted participants into cohorts using their self-reported clinical history. The sequenced sample was PBMCs or T cells enriched from blood (not recorded which). This TCR was recovered from a man in his forties or fifties who had recovered from COVID-19. The chain couples TRBV2 to TRBJ2-1, with 11 bases lining up with TRBD2. In nucleotides, the CDR3 is TGTGCCAGCAGTGAAGGGGGACTAGCGGCCTACAATGAGCAGTTCTTC. Residues: CASSEGGLAAYNEQFF.